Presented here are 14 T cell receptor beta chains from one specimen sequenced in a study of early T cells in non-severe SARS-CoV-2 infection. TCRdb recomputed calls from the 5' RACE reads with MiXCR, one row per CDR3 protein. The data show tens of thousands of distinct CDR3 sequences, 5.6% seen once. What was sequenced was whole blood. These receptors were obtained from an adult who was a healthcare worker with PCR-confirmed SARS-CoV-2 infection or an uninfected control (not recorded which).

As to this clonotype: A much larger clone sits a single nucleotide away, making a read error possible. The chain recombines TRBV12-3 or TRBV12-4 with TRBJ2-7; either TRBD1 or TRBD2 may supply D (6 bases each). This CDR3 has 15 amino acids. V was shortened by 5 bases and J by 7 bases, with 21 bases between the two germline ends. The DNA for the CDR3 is TGTGCCAGCAGTCCTGACGGGGGCCTACTACGAGAGCAGTACTTC. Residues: CASSPDGGLLREQYF.

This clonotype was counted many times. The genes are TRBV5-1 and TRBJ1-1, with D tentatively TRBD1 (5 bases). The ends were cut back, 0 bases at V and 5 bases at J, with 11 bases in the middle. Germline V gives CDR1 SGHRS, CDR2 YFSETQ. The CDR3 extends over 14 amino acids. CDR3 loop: CASSLGRVATEAFF. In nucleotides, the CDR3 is TGCGCCAGCAGCTTGGGCAGGGTGGCGACTGAAGCTTTCTTT.

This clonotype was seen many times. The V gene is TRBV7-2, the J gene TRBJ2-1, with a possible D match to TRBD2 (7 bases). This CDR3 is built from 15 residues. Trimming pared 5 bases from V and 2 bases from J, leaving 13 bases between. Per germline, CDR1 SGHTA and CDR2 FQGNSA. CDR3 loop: CASSPRGGAYNEQFF. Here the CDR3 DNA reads TGTGCCAGCAGCCCCCGAGGGGGGGCCTACAATGAGCAGTTCTTC.

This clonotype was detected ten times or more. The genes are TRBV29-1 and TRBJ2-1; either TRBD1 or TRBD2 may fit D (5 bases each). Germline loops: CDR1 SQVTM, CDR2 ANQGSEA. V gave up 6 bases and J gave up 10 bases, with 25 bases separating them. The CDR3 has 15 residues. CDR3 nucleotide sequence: TGCAGCGTACCACCCGGGACCACCGCCGGCGGGGAGCAGTTCTTC. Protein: CSVPPGTTAGGEQFF.

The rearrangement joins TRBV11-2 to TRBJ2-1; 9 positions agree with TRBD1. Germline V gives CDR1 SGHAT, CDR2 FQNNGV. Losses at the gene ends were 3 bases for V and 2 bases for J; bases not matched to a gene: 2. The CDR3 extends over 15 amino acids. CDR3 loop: CASSLDRGAYNEQFF. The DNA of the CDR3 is TGTGCCAGCAGCTTGGACAGGGGTGCCTACAATGAGCAGTTCTTC.

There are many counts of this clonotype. The CDR3 loop reads CASSLRQGSTDTQYF. CDR3 sequence (DNA): TGTGCCAGCAGTTTACGACAGGGGAGCACAGATACGCAGTATTTT. The genes are TRBV27 and TRBJ2-3, with 8 nucleotides matching TRBD1. Germline trimming cut 2 bases from V and 0 bases from J; bases unmatched to any gene: 1. The CDR3 loop spans 15 amino acids. Germline V lookup: CDR1 MNHEY, CDR2 SMNVEV (reference sequence).

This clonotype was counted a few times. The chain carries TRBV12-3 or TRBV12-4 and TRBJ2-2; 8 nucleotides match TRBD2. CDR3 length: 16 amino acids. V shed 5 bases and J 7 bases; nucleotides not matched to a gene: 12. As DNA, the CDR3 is TGTGCCAGCAGTAACAGCGGGGGAACCTCGGGCGGGGAGCTGTTTTTT. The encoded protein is CASSNSGGTSGGELFF.

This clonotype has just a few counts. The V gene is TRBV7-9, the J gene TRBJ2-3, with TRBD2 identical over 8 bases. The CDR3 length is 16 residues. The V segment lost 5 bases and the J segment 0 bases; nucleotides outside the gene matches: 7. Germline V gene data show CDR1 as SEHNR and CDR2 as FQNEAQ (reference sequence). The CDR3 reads CASSAHSGSSTDTQYF. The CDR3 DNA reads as TGTGCCAGCAGCGCCCACAGCGGGAGTAGCACAGATACGCAGTATTTT.

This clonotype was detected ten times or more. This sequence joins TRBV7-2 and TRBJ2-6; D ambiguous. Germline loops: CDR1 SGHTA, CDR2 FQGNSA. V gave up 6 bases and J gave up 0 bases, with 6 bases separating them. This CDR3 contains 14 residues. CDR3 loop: CASRLNSGANVLTF. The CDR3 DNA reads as TGTGCCAGCAGACTAAACTCTGGGGCCAACGTCCTGACTTTC.

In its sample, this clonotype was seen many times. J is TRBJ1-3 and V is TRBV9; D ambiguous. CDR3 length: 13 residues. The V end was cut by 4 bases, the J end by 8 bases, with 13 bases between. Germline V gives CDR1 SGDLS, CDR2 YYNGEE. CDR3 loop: CASSYSLADTIYF. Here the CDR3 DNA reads TGTGCCAGCAGCTACTCGCTTGCCGACACCATATATTTT.

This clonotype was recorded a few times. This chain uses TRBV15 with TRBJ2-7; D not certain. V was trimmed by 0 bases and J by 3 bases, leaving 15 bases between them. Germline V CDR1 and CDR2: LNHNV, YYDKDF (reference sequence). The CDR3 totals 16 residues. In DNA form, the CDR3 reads TGTGCCACCAGCAGAGATGTCCCCCAAACGCTCTACGAGCAGTACTTC. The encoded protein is CATSRDVPQTLYEQYF.

CDR3 sequence reads: CASSVGGPTSGRHYEQYF. In DNA, the CDR3 is TGTGCCAGCAGCGTAGGCGGCCCAACTAGCGGGAGACACTACGAGCAGTACTTC. V usage is TRBV9 and J usage is TRBJ2-7; 11 nucleotides match TRBD2. The junction had 11 bases not matched to a gene; V was cut back by 0 bases and J by 3 bases. This CDR3 region has 18 residues. Germline CDR1 reads SGDLS; CDR2 reads YYNGEE.

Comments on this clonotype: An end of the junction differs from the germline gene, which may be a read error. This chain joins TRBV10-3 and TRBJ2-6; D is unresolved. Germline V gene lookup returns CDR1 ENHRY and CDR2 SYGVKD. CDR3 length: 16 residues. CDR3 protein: CAISDPPGSGANVLTF. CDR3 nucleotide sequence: TGTGCCATAAGTGACCCTCCCGGCTCCGGGGCCAACGTCCTGACTTTC.

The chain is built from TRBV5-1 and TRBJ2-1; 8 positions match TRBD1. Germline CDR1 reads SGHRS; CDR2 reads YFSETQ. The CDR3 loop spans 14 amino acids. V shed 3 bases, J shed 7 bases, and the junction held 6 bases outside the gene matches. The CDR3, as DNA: TGCGCCAGCAGCTCTGGACAGGGCACGAATGAGCAGTTCTTC. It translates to CASSSGQGTNEQFF.